Shown below are 2 T cell receptor beta chains from a single sample sequenced in a study of OX40 agonist ivuxolimab in advanced cancers. Library creation used the immunoSEQ multiplex PCR assay. The clones in this table, taken by TCRdb from immuneACCESS, are in-frame only. Not every clone is retained; where verified, under half of the shortfall comes from an unresolved V gene, and the cause of the rest is unknown. This sample holds about 14,000 clones; roughly 84% were observed only once. The ten top clones hold under 30% of the sample. Sequenced material: CD4+ or CD8+ T cells sorted from blood, taken in a trial of the OX40 agonist ivuxolimab. The receptors originated from an adult with an advanced solid tumor such as melanoma, head and neck, liver or kidney cancer.

The rearrangement joins TRBV11-2 to TRBJ2-7, with 10 bases lining up with TRBD1. CDR1 is SGHAT and CDR2 is FQNNGV in the germline V gene. The CDR3 runs to 17 residues. V was clipped by 0 bases and J by 3 bases; unmatched bases: 8. CDR3: CASSLEQPDRGFYEQYF. CDR3 nucleotide sequence: TGTGCCAGCAGCTTAGAACAGCCGGACAGGGGGTTCTACGAGCAGTACTTC.

The rearrangement uses TRBV27 and TRBJ2-1; 11 nucleotides match TRBD2. Germline V gene data show CDR1 as MNHEY and CDR2 as SMNVEV (reference sequence). The V and J ends lost 2 bases and 4 bases, in that order; junction bases with no gene match: 1. The CDR3 length is 15 residues. The DNA of the CDR3 is TGTGCCAGCAGTTTAGTAGCGGGAGGGTACAATGAGCAGTTCTTC. Amino acids: CASSLVAGGYNEQFF.